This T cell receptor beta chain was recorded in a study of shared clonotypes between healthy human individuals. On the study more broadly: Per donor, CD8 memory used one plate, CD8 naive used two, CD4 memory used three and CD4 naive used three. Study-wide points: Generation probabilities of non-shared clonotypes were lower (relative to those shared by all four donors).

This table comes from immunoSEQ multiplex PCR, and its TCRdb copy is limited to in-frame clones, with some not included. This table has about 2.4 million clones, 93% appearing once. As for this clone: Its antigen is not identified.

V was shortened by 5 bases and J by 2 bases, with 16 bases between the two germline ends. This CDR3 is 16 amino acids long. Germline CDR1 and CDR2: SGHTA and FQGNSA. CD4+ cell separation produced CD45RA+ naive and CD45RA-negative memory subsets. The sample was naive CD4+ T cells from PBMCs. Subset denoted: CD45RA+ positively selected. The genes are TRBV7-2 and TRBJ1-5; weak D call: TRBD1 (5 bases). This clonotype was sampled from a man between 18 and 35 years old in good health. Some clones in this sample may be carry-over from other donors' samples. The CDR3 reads CASSPGIGGGNQPQHF. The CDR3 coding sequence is TGTGCCAGCAGCCCCGGCATTGGGGGTGGCAATCAGCCCCAGCATTTT.